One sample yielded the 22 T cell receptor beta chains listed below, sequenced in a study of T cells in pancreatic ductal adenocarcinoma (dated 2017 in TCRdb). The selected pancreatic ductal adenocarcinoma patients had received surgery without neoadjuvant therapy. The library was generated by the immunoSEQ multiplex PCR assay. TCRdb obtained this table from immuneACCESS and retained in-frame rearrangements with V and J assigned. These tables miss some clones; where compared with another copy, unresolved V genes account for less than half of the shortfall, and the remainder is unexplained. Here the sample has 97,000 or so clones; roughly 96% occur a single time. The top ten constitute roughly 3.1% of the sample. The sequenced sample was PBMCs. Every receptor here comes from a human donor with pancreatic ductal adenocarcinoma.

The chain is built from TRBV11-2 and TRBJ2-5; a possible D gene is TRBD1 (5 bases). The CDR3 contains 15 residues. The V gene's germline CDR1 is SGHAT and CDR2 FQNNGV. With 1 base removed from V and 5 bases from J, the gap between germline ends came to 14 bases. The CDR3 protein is CASSLGAGHGETQYF. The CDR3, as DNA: TGTGCCAGCAGCTTAGGGGCAGGGCACGGGGAGACCCAGTACTTC.

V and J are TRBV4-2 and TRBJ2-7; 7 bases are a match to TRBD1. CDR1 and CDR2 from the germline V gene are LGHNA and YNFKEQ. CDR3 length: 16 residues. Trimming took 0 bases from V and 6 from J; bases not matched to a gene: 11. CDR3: CASSQDWDSPFGEQYF. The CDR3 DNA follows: TGTGCCAGCAGCCAAGATTGGGACAGCCCTTTTGGCGAGCAGTACTTC.

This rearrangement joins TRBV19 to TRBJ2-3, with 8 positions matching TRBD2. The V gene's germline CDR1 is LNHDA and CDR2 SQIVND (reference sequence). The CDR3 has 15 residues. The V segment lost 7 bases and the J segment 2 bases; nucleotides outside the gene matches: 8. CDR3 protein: CASKRSGGSTDTQYF. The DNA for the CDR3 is TGTGCCAGTAAAAGGTCGGGAGGGTCCACAGATACGCAGTATTTT.

The DNA of the CDR3 is TGTGCCAGCAGCCTCATGACTAGCGGGAGGGCCGAAGAGACCCAGTACTTC. Its translation is CASSLMTSGRAEETQYF. The rearrangement links TRBV7-9 to TRBJ2-5; 14 bases line up with TRBD2. The CDR3 loop spans 17 amino acids. The germline gives CDR1 SEHNR, CDR2 FQNEAQ (reference sequence). V trimming: 5 bases; J trimming: 3 bases; junction bases outside the gene matches: 8. The full variable domain, with the rest looked up from reference TRBV7-9 and TRBJ2-5, is DTGVSQNPRHKITKRGQNVTFRCDPISEHNRLYWYRQTLGQGPEFLTYFQNEAQLEKSRLLSDRFSAERPKGSFSTLEIQRTEQGDSAMYLCASSLMTSGRAEETQYFGPGTRLLVL.

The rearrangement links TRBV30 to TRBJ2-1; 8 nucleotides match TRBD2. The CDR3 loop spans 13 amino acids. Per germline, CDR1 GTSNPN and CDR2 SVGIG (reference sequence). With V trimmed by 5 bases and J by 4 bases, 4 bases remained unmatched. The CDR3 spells CAWERETYNEQFF. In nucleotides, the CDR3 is TGTGCCTGGGAGCGGGAGACTTACAATGAGCAGTTCTTC.

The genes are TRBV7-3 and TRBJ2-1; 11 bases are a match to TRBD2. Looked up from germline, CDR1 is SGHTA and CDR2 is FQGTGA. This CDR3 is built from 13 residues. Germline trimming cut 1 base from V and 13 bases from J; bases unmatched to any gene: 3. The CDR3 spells CASSLSGTSGQFF. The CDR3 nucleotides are TGTGCCAGCAGCTTAAGTGGGACTAGCGGACAGTTCTTC.

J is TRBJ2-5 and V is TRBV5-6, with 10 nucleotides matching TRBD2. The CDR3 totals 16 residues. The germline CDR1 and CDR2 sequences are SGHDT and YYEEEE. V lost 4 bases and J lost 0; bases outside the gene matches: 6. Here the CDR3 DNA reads TGTGCCAGCAGCGAAGGACTAGCGGTGTACCAAGAGACCCAGTACTTC. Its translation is CASSEGLAVYQETQYF.

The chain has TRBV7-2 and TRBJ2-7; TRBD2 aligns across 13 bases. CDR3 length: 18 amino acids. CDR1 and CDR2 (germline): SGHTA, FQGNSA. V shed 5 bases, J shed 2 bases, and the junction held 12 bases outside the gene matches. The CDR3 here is CASSKNRGLAGLTYEQYF. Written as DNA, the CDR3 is TGTGCCAGCAGCAAGAATAGGGGACTAGCGGGATTAACCTACGAGCAGTACTTC.

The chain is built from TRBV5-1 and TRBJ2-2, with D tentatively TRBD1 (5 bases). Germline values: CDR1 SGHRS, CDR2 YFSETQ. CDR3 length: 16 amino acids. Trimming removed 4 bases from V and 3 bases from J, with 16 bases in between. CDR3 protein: CASSPVGLADTGELFF. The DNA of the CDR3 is TGCGCCAGCAGCCCGGTGGGGCTGGCCGACACCGGGGAGCTGTTTTTT.

The CDR3 DNA reads TGTGCCAGCTCAAAAAGAGGGACTTCATCAACAGATACGCAGTATTTT. Its translation: CASSKRGTSSTDTQYF. The chain links TRBV18 to TRBJ2-3; D perhaps matches TRBD2 (6 bases). Deletions cut 5 bases from V and 3 bases from J, with 18 bases between. CDR1 is KGHSH and CDR2 is LQKENI in the germline V gene. This CDR3 has 16 residues.

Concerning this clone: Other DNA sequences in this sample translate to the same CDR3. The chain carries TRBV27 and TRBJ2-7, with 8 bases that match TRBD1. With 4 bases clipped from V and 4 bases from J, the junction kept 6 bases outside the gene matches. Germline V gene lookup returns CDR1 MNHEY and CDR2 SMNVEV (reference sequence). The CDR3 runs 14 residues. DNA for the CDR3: TGTGCCAGCAGTTCGGACAGGGTTAGGTACGAGCAGTACTTC. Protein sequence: CASSSDRVRYEQYF.

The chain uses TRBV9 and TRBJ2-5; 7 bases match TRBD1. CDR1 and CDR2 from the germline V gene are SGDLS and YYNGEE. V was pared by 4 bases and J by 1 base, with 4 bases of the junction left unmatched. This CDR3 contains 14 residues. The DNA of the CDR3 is TGTGCCAGCAGCTTGGGACAGATCCAAGAGACCCAGTACTTC. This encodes CASSLGQIQETQYF.

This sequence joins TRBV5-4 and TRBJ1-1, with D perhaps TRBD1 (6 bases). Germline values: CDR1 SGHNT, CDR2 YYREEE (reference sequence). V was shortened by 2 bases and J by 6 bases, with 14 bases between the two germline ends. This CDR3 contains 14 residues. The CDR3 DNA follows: TGTGCCAGCAGCTTTAGAGGGGGTGGGTCTGAAGCTTTCTTT. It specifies CASSFRGGGSEAFF.

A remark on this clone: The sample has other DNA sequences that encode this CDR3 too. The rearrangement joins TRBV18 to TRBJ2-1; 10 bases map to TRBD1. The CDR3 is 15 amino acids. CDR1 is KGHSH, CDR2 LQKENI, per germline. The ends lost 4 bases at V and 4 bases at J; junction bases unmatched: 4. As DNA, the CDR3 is TGTGCCAGCTCACGCGGGACAGGGGATTACAATGAGCAGTTCTTC. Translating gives CASSRGTGDYNEQFF.

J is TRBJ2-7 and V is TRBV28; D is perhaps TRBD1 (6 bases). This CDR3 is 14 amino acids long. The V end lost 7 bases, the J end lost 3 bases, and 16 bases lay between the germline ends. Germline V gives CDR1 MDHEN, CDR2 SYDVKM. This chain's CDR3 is CASTPGQGFYEQYF. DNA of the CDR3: TGTGCCAGCACTCCGGGCCAGGGGTTCTACGAGCAGTACTTC.

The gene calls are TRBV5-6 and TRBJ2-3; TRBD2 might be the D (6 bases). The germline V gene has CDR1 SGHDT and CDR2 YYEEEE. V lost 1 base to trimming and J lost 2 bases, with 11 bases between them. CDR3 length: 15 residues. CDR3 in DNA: TGTGCCAGCAGCTTGCTCGGGAGTGCCACAGATACGCAGTATTTT. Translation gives CASSLLGSATDTQYF.

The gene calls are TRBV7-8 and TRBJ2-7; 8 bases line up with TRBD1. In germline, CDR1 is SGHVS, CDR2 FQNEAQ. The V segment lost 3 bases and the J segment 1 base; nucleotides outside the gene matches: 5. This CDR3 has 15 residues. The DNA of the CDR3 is TGTGCCAGCAGCTTGGACAGGGATGGATCCTACGAGCAGTACTTC. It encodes CASSLDRDGSYEQYF.

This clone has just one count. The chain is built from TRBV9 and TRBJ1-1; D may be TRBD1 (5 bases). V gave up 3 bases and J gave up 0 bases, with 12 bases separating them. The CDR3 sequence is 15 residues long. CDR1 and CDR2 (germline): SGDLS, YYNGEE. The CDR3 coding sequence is TGTGCCAGCAGCGCGTTCGGGGGTCTGAACACTGAAGCTTTCTTT. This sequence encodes CASSAFGGLNTEAFF.

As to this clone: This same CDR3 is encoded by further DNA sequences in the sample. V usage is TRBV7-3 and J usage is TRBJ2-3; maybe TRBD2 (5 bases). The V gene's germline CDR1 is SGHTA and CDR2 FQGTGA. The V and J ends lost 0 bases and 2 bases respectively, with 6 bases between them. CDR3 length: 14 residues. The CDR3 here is CASSLTSDTDTQYF. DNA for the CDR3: TGTGCCAGCAGCTTAACTAGCGACACAGATACGCAGTATTTT.

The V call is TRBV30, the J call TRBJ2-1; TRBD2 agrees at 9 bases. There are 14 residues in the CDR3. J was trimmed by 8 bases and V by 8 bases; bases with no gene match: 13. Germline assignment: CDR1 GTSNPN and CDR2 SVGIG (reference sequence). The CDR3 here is CALRLAGARDEQFF. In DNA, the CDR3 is TGTGCCCTACGTTTAGCGGGAGCCAGGGATGAGCAGTTCTTC.

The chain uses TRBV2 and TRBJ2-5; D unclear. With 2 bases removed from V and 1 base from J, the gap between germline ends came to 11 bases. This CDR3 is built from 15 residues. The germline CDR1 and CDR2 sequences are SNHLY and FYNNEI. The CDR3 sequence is CASSENGWAQETQYF. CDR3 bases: TGTGCCAGCAGTGAAAATGGGTGGGCCCAAGAGACCCAGTACTTC. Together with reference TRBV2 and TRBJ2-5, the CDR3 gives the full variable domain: EPEVTQTPSHQVTQMGQEVILRCVPISNHLYFYWYRQILGQKVEFLVSFYNNEISEKSEIFDDQFSVERPDGSNFTLKIRSTKLEDSAMYFCASSENGWAQETQYFGPGTRLLVL.

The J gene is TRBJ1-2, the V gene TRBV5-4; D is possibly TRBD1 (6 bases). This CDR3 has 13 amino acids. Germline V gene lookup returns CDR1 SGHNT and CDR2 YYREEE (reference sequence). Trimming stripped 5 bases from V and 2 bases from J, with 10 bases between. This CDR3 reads CASSAGQNYGYTF. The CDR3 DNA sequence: TGTGCCAGCAGTGCCGGACAGAACTATGGCTACACCTTC.